A selection of T cell receptor beta chains follows, all from one sample in a study of T-cell reconstitution after alpha-beta-depleted transplantation in children. Via MiXCR, TCRdb re-called the PCR reads, giving one row per CDR3 protein. The data contain some 830,000 distinct CDR3 sequences, 16% of them singletons. The starting material was PBMCs, mostly from graft donor cells, obtained 360 days after TCRalphabeta/CD19-depleted stem cell transplant. The receptors originated from a male patient aged 10 to 17 who had a stem cell transplant for acute lymphoblastic leukemia, so the T cells may come from the graft donor. Both conserved end residues are part of each CDR3.

CDR3: CASSFKGEQFF; J: TRBJ2-1; V: TRBV12-3/TRBV12-4
CDR3: CASSQDSGREGLSYNEQFF; J: TRBJ2-1; V: TRBV4-2
CDR3: CSVAGGLETQYF; J: TRBJ2-5; V: TRBV29-1
CDR3: CASSIIPEDNEQFF; J: TRBJ2-1; V: TRBV11-2
CDR3: CASWTPDSYEQYF; J: TRBJ2-7; V: TRBV12-3/TRBV12-4
CDR3: CSVEGLHSYNEQFF; J: TRBJ2-1; V: TRBV29-1
CDR3: CSVISGTSSSYNEQFF; J: TRBJ2-1; V: TRBV29-1
CDR3: CASTLGGVQPQHF; J: TRBJ1-5; V: TRBV2
CDR3: CASSLDPQETQYF; J: TRBJ2-5; V: TRBV5-1
CDR3: CASSLAGPTGETQYF; J: TRBJ2-5; V: TRBV5-1
CDR3: CASSSQTSGPPTEQYF; J: TRBJ2-7; V: TRBV7-2
CDR3: CASSLVVGVAYNEQFF; J: TRBJ2-1; V: TRBV18
CDR3: CAISDSGYGYTF; J: TRBJ1-2; V: TRBV10-3
CDR3: CASTRVSGGTDTQYF; J: TRBJ2-3; V: TRBV4-1
CDR3: CASSQFLGMETQYF; J: TRBJ2-5; V: TRBV14
CDR3: CASGGIGDNEQFF; J: TRBJ2-1; V: TRBV12-3/TRBV12-4
CDR3: CASSPPGLLTGELFF; J: TRBJ2-2; V: TRBV5-1
CDR3: CASSLGPRTGRDNQPQHF; J: TRBJ1-5; V: TRBV7-8
CDR3: CATSRSGTGLWSKNIQYF; J: TRBJ2-4; V: TRBV15
CDR3: CAISERTGLPNEQYF; J: TRBJ2-7; V: TRBV10-3
CDR3: CASSLAGGEQYF; J: TRBJ2-7; V: TRBV6-1
CDR3: CSAREADTDTQYF; J: TRBJ2-3; V: TRBV20-1
CDR3: CSARGVYNEQFF; J: TRBJ2-1; V: TRBV20-1
CDR3: CASSLGLAGEGGELFF; J: TRBJ2-2; V: TRBV11-2
CDR3: CASSPGLAGLFGQFF; J: TRBJ2-1; V: TRBV12-3/TRBV12-4
CDR3: CASTLSSDVLTF; J: TRBJ2-6; V: TRBV12-3/TRBV12-4
CDR3: CGASDFGIGGHTGELFF; J: TRBJ2-2; V: TRBV24-1
CDR3: CASSPTSGTSTDTQYF; J: TRBJ2-3; V: TRBV5-1
CDR3: CASGLVLGSRDEQYF; J: TRBJ2-7; V: TRBV12-5
CDR3: CASSPTGTLLSYEQYF; J: TRBJ2-7; V: TRBV7-3
CDR3: CASIGVPGELFF; J: TRBJ2-2; V: TRBV12-3/TRBV12-4
CDR3: CASSYTTYEQYF; J: TRBJ2-7; V: TRBV7-2
CDR3: CASSDRGSSSYNEQFF; J: TRBJ2-1; V: TRBV2
CDR3: CSARRILGLADNEQFF; J: TRBJ2-1; V: TRBV20-1
CDR3: CASSQERRAEGRGSYNEQFF; J: TRBJ2-1; V: TRBV4-1
CDR3: CASSRRGSGRAADTQYF; J: TRBJ2-3; V: TRBV7-9
CDR3: CSAREGTRNGYTF; J: TRBJ1-2; V: TRBV20-1
CDR3: CASNESNSGRVYNEQFF; J: TRBJ2-1; V: TRBV10-1
CDR3: CASSLEGWMGDEQYF; J: TRBJ2-7; V: TRBV5-1
CDR3: CASMGAGELFF; J: TRBJ2-2; V: TRBV12-3/TRBV12-4
CDR3: CSVEALQGPLYEQYF; J: TRBJ2-7; V: TRBV29-1
CDR3: CAISLAGTGEETQYF; J: TRBJ2-5; V: TRBV10-3
CDR3: CASSYLGTGVPGELFF; J: TRBJ2-2; V: TRBV5-1
CDR3: CASSFLAGGINEQFF; J: TRBJ2-1; V: TRBV11-2
CDR3: CASSLEALAGVIYEQYF; J: TRBJ2-7; V: TRBV5-1
CDR3: CASSTRGGQGAGEQYF; J: TRBJ2-7; V: TRBV7-8
CDR3: CASSREYAYEQYF; J: TRBJ2-7; V: TRBV18
CDR3: CSVRDLGEQYF; J: TRBJ2-7; V: TRBV29-1
CDR3: CASSSFFQREGETQYF; J: TRBJ2-5; V: TRBV12-3/TRBV12-4
CDR3: CASSQGILQNTEAFF; J: TRBJ1-1; V: TRBV4-1
CDR3: CASSFQGNTIYF; J: TRBJ1-3; V: TRBV7-9
CDR3: CSARDPATRRVTQETQYF; J: TRBJ2-5; V: TRBV20-1